The rows below give T cell receptor beta chains drawn from one sample of a study of T-cell reconstitution after alpha-beta-depleted transplantation in children. TCRdb re-derived calls from the PCR reads in MiXCR, one entry per CDR3 protein. This sample has 140,000 to 150,000 distinct CDR3 sequences, with about 8.8% found just once. The sequenced sample was PBMCs, mostly from graft donor cells, obtained 180 days after TCRalphabeta/CD19-depleted stem cell transplant. These receptors all come from a female patient aged 2-10 years who had a stem cell transplant for congenital amegakaryocytic thrombocytopenia, so the T cells may come from the graft donor. Both conserved end residues are part of each CDR3. A D gene is named only where the DNA matches it firmly. The listing skips clone size in some rows; elsewhere it reads once, few, many or a size class.

>TRBD1|TRBJ1-2|15|TRBV24-1|many
CATSDARQGANGYTF
TGTGCCACCTCGGATGCTCGACAGGGGGCGAATGGCTACACCTTC
>-|TRBJ2-5|14|TRBV10-3|many
CAISEPANQETQYF
TGTGCCATCAGTGAGCCCGCGAACCAAGAGACCCAGTACTTC
>-|TRBJ1-2|12|TRBV6-1|many
CASTDANYGYTF
TGTGCCAGCACAGACGCCAACTATGGCTACACCTTC
>-|TRBJ2-1|15|TRBV12-3/TRBV12-4|many
CASSLEAVSYNEQFF
TGTGCCAGCAGTTTAGAGGCGGTTTCCTACAATGAGCAGTTCTTC
>-|TRBJ2-7|14|TRBV10-3|many
CAIRRGRDVYEQYF
TGTGCCATCAGGAGGGGCAGGGATGTCTACGAGCAGTACTTC
>-|TRBJ1-5|15|TRBV20-1|-
CSASRRSYSNQPQHF
TGCAGTGCTAGTCGTCGAAGTTATAGCAATCAGCCCCAGCATTTT
>TRBD2|TRBJ2-2|18|TRBV20-1|many
CSARARSGLAGNTGELFF
TGCAGTGCTAGAGCGCGGTCGGGACTAGCGGGGAACACCGGGGAGCTGTTTTTT
>-|TRBJ2-7|13|TRBV25-1|few
CASSEKGRYEQYF
TGTGCCAGCAGTGAAAAGGGCCGGTACGAGCAGTACTTC
>-|TRBJ2-7|16|TRBV21-1|many
CASIQGHGATSYEQYF
TGTGCCAGCATTCAGGGGCACGGGGCTACCTCCTACGAGCAGTACTTC
>-|TRBJ1-1|13|TRBV5-6|-
CASSATSGTEAFF
TGTGCCAGCAGCGCGACCTCGGGGACTGAAGCTTTCTTT
>-|TRBJ2-1|14|TRBV20-1|-
CSASFIGEYNEQFF
TGCAGTGCTAGTTTTATCGGAGAATACAATGAGCAGTTCTTC
>TRBD1|TRBJ2-5|14|TRBV10-3|-
CAIRETGGWETQYF
TGTGCCATCAGAGAGACAGGGGGCTGGGAGACCCAGTACTTC
>-|TRBJ1-2|14|TRBV7-3|-
CASSTHGTPYGYTF
TGTGCCAGCAGCACCCATGGAACCCCCTATGGCTACACCTTC
>-|TRBJ2-2|14|TRBV27|-
CASSQTGSPGELFF
TGTGCCAGCAGTCAAACAGGGTCTCCCGGGGAGCTGTTTTTT
>TRBD2|TRBJ2-4|17|TRBV7-4|-
CACSQAASGGPKDIQYF
TGTGCCTGCTCCCAGGCGGCTAGCGGGGGGCCCAAGGACATTCAGTACTTC
>TRBD1|TRBJ1-6|14|TRBV27|many
CASKGTGTNSPLHF
TGTGCCAGCAAAGGGACAGGGACAAATTCACCCCTCCACTTT
>TRBD1|TRBJ1-1|12|TRBV5-1|many
CASSLQGTEAFF
TGCGCCAGCAGCCTACAGGGGACTGAAGCTTTCTTT
>-|TRBJ2-7|12|TRBV7-2|few
CASSPTRNEQYF
TGTGCCAGCAGCCCAACCCGGAACGAGCAGTACTTC
>-|TRBJ2-3|15|TRBV27|many
CASSLWVTSTDTQYF
TGTGCCAGCAGTTTATGGGTCACTAGCACAGATACGCAGTATTTT
>TRBD2|TRBJ2-7|14|TRBV20-1|-
CSARPGLVSSEQYF
TGCAGTGCTAGGCCGGGACTAGTGTCCTCCGAGCAGTACTTC
>-|TRBJ1-5|13|TRBV5-1|-
CASSLDSYQPQHF
TGCGCCAGCAGCTTGGACTCTTATCAGCCCCAGCATTTT
>-|TRBJ2-1|16|TRBV7-3|few
CASSINTGSSYNEQFF
TGTGCCAGCAGCATAAACACAGGGAGCTCCTACAATGAGCAGTTCTTC
>-|TRBJ2-1|11|TRBV7-9|many
CASSLAGTLFF
TGTGCCAGCAGCTTGGCCGGGACCCTGTTCTTC
>-|TRBJ2-3|18|TRBV5-6|many
CASSLDRVFLTGTDTQYF
TGTGCCAGCAGCTTGGACAGGGTATTCCTTACTGGCACAGATACGCAGTATTTT
>TRBD2|TRBJ2-2|14|TRBV6-2/TRBV6-3|-
CASSKRERTGELFF
TGTGCCAGCAGTAAGCGGGAGAGGACCGGGGAGCTGTTTTTT
>TRBD1|TRBJ1-6|13|TRBV6-6|many
CASILTGSSPLHF
TGTGCCAGCATCTTGACAGGGAGTTCACCCCTCCACTTT
>-|TRBJ2-5|14|TRBV4-2|few
CASSQDEVLETQYF
TGTGCCAGCAGCCAAGATGAAGTGTTGGAGACCCAGTACTTC
>TRBD1|TRBJ1-5|14|TRBV20-1|few
CSAPGQGGDQPQHF
TGCAGTGCACCGGGACAGGGGGGCGATCAGCCCCAGCATTTT
>-|TRBJ2-7|12|TRBV10-3|few
CAISELSYEQYF
TGTGCCATCAGTGAGCTTTCCTACGAGCAGTACTTC
>-|TRBJ2-2|17|TRBV18|many
CASSPAWLAGNTGELFF
TGTGCCAGCTCACCAGCCTGGCTAGCAGGAAACACCGGGGAGCTGTTTTTT
>-|TRBJ1-6|15|TRBV6-5|-
CASSYSREYNSPLHF
TGTGCCAGCAGTTACTCTAGGGAGTATAATTCACCCCTCCACTTT
>TRBD1|TRBJ1-6|14|TRBV3-1|many
CASRNQGADSPLHF
TGTGCCAGCAGGAACCAGGGGGCAGATTCACCCCTCCACTTT
>TRBD1|TRBJ1-6|16|TRBV27|many
CASSYLGTDNNSPLHF
TGTGCCAGCAGTTACTTAGGGACAGATAATAATTCACCCCTCCACTTT
>TRBD1|TRBJ2-7|14|TRBV29-1|-
CSAGAGTGSYEQYF
TGCAGCGCCGGGGCCGGGACAGGGTCCTACGAGCAGTACTTC
>-|TRBJ2-2|13|TRBV20-1|few
CSARRGNTGELFF
TGCAGTGCTAGGAGGGGGAACACCGGGGAGCTGTTTTTT
>TRBD2|TRBJ2-3|17|TRBV7-6|few
CASSLPSLAGGPDTQYF
TGTGCCAGCAGCTTACCCTCGCTAGCGGGAGGGCCAGATACGCAGTATTTT
>TRBD1|TRBJ2-5|15|TRBV3-1|few
CASSQDPTGAETQYF
TGTGCCAGCAGCCAAGATCCCACAGGGGCGGAGACCCAGTACTTC
>-|TRBJ1-6|16|TRBV6-5|many
CASRGQLGSYNSPLHF
TGTGCCAGCAGAGGACAGCTTGGGTCCTATAATTCACCCCTCCACTTT
>-|TRBJ1-1|15|TRBV28|many
CASRGDTMQNTEAFF
TGTGCCAGCAGGGGGGACACGATGCAGAACACTGAAGCTTTCTTT
>-|TRBJ2-2|15|TRBV7-8|few
CASSLEYRSTGELFF
TGTGCCAGCAGCTTAGAATATCGAAGCACCGGGGAGCTGTTTTTT
>TRBD2|TRBJ2-7|13|TRBV25-1|many
CASSRGRANEQYF
TGTGCCAGCAGTCGCGGGAGGGCTAACGAGCAGTACTTC
>-|TRBJ1-1|17|TRBV28|few
CASSPQFLGGGWTEAFF
TGTGCCAGCAGTCCCCAGTTTCTCGGGGGGGGTTGGACTGAAGCTTTCTTT
>TRBD1|TRBJ1-5|16|TRBV4-1|many
CASSQEGTGPDQPQHF
TGCGCCAGCAGCCAAGAGGGGACAGGGCCAGATCAGCCCCAGCATTTT
>-|TRBJ1-4|14|TRBV5-1|many
CASTSGQSNEKLFF
TGCGCCAGCACCAGCGGACAGTCTAATGAAAAACTGTTTTTT
>-|TRBJ2-2|16|TRBV5-1|-
CASSLLGGANTGELFF
TGCGCCAGCAGCTTGTTGGGCGGAGCGAACACCGGGGAGCTGTTTTTT
>-|TRBJ1-1|15|TRBV18|-
CASSPTADMNTEAFF
TGTGCCAGCTCACCCACAGCCGACATGAACACTGAAGCTTTCTTT
>-|TRBJ1-2|14|TRBV20-1|-
CSARDWRGIYGYTF
TGCAGTGCTAGAGATTGGAGGGGGATCTATGGCTACACCTTC
>TRBD1|TRBJ1-1|13|TRBV20-1|-
CSASGQGNTEAFF
TGCAGTGCTTCGGGACAGGGGAACACTGAAGCTTTCTTT
>-|TRBJ1-2|17|TRBV4-2|few
CASSQEGISTSYYGYTF
TGTGCCAGCAGCCAGGAGGGCATCTCGACTTCCTACTATGGCTACACCTTC
>-|TRBJ2-3|16|TRBV12-3/TRBV12-4|many
CASSFLDLGYTDTQYF
TGTGCCAGCAGTTTCCTGGATCTGGGTTACACAGATACGCAGTATTTT
>TRBD2|TRBJ2-2|20|TRBV12-3/TRBV12-4|many
CASTGGGSGGAIDGAGELFF
TGTGCCAGCACGGGCGGGGGAAGCGGGGGGGCTATCGATGGTGCCGGGGAGCTGTTTTTT
>TRBD2|TRBJ2-1|13|TRBV6-1|many
CASRTSGGTGQFF
TGTGCCAGCAGGACTAGCGGGGGGACTGGCCAGTTCTTC
>-|TRBJ2-7|14|TRBV18|many
CASSPNSYSYEQYF
TGTGCCAGCTCACCAAACAGTTACTCCTACGAGCAGTACTTC
>TRBD1|TRBJ1-2|14|TRBV29-1|many
CSVETGGANYGYTF
TGCAGCGTGGAGACAGGGGGAGCTAACTATGGCTACACCTTC
>-|TRBJ2-7|12|TRBV29-1|many
CSAMTGGYEQYF
TGCAGCGCGATGACAGGTGGCTACGAGCAGTACTTC
>TRBD1|TRBJ1-1|14|TRBV20-1|many
CSALPGQGNTEAFF
TGCAGTGCTCTCCCGGGACAGGGGAACACTGAAGCTTTCTTT